This TCR beta chain was sequenced for a study of blood T cell repertoires in COVID-19. About the research overall: The samples span acute and convalescent COVID-19 from the United States, Italy and Spain. Nucleic acid was either cDNA or gDNA, and it came from T cells, B-cell-depleted T cells, or PBMCs.

Unmatched junction bases numbered 5, after V lost 6 bases and J lost 1 base. The CDR3 has 15 amino acids. The germline V gene encodes CDR1 SGHRS and CDR2 YFSETQ. In the study's own analysis: Scientists estimated how many nucleated cells there were by amplifying reference gene primers. Measured with immunoSEQ multiplex PCR; TCRdb has only the in-frame clones, and not every one. V, J and clone size were drawn from that table, and D and trimming were deduced from the DNA. The data hold approximately 260,000 clones, with roughly 82% observed a single time. The genes are TRBV5-1 and TRBJ2-7; 12 bases map to TRBD2. Sequenced: peripheral blood. The sequence was collected from a woman over 75 with active or convalescent COVID-19. The CDR3 region has the DNA TGCGCCAGCACCACACTAGCGGGAGGATCCTACGAGCAGTACTTC. Its protein is CASTTLAGGSYEQYF.